This T cell receptor (beta chain) is drawn from a study of blood T cells in healthy people across ages. The authors ran a second PCR of about 6 to 11 cycles using a sample-barcoded 5' primer and a J-beta primer mix. Sequencing recovered at least 3 million CDR3-containing paired-end reads from each sample. MiXCR, run by TCRdb on the 5' RACE reads, gives a single entry per CDR3 protein. The table records about 1.4 million distinct CDR3 sequences, 59% of them present only once. General observations from the study: With age, beta diversity per million T cells declined roughly linearly, significantly by about 37.

A note on this clonotype: Its antigen is as yet unknown.

The study drew donors from healthy Caucasian individuals in Russia aged about 6 to 95. Germline V gene sequence: CDR1 SNHLY, CDR2 FYNNEI. With V trimmed by 7 bases and J by 2 bases, 6 bases remained unmatched. The CDR3 extends over 15 amino acids. The sequence was obtained from a man aged 18-30 years in good health. The sequenced sample was blood. The J gene is TRBJ2-3, the V gene TRBV2; 10 nucleotides align to TRBD2. CDR3 in DNA: TGTGCCAGCATAACACTAGCGGGGATCACAGATACGCAGTATTTT. Translating gives CASITLAGITDTQYF.